This T cell receptor beta chain is drawn from a study of blood T cell repertoires in COVID-19. Background on the study: Sites across the United States, Italy and Spain contributed samples from acute and convalescent COVID-19. PBMCs, B-cell-depleted T cells, or T cells were the source of the cDNA or gDNA that made up the material.

Authors' data handling: Reference gene primer amplification gave nucleated cell count estimates. Here immunoSEQ multiplex PCR was the method, and the copy in TCRdb shows in-frame clones only, minus some. The V and J calls and clone size were taken over from that table, and D and trimming were inferred from the DNA. The sample holds about 24,000 clones, roughly nine tenths seen once. The TCR was taken from a man aged 45 to 65 with active COVID-19. Sequenced: peripheral blood.

DNA for the CDR3: TGTGCCAGCAGCCCTCCCATTTCGGCGGGGGTTTACAATGAGCAGTTCTTC. Residues: CASSPPISAGVYNEQFF. This sequence joins TRBV7-9 and TRBJ2-1, with 7 bases matching TRBD2. This CDR3 is built from 17 residues. J gave up 4 bases and V 5 bases, and 14 bases lay outside the gene matches. In germline, CDR1 is SEHNR, CDR2 FQNEAQ (reference sequence).